This record concerns one T cell receptor beta chain sequence. Its target is unknown. These data are taken from a study of vaccination effects on CD4 cells after COVID-19. Study-level background: Samples gathered post-vaccine arrived a median of 72 days past the second dose. Whole-study results and caveats: There were few convalescent patients in the study and no early post-infection timepoints. There was marked clonal contraction among infection- and vaccine-induced clones late after vaccination. Cross-reactivity with common cold coronaviruses was shown by only 1 of 255 vaccine-induced clones in healthy vaccinees.

The repertoire was sequenced with immunoSEQ multiplex PCR; TCRdb's copy has only in-frame clones and lacks some. Here the sample spans roughly 70,000 clones, roughly 79% being singletons. Sequencing followed a ViraFEST assay step that expanded antigen-specific CD4+ T cells with viral peptide pools. Having been cultured for around ten days, the cells underwent CD4+ T cell isolation. The vaccine given was either BNT162b2 or mRNA-1273, in two doses. This TCR derives from a human donor who received a COVID-19 vaccine. The sample was CD4+ T cells from PBMCs cultured with HCoV-OC43 spike peptides, taken after COVID-19 vaccination. Regarding subset: HCoV-OC43 spike overlapping peptide pool stimulation.

This CDR3 is CASSSWTGKGQETQYF. CDR3 coding DNA: TGCGCCAGCAGTTCGTGGACAGGAAAGGGGCAAGAGACCCAGTACTTC. The genes are TRBV23-1 and TRBJ2-5; 7 positions agree with TRBD1. TRBV23-1 is noted as an ORF with a role that remains uncertain. V was pared by 5 bases and J by 2 bases, with 11 bases of the junction left unmatched. The CDR3 has 16 amino acids.